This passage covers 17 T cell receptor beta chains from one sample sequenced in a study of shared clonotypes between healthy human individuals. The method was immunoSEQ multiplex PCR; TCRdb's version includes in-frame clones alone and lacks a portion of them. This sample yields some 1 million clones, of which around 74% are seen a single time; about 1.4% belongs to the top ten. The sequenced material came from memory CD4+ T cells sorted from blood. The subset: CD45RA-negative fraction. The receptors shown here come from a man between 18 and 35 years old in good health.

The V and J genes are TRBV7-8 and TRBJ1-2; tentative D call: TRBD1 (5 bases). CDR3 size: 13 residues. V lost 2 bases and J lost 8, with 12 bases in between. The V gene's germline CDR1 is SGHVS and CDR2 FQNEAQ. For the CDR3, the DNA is TGTGCCAGCAGCTTATCGGGCCAGGGAGGCTACACCTTC. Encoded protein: CASSLSGQGGYTF.

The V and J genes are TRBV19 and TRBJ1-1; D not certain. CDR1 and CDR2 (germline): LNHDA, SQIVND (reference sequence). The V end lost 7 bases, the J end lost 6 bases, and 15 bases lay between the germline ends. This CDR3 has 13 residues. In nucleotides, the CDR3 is TGTGCCAGTAAAAGGGAAGGAGTGGCTGAAGCTTTCTTT. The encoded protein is CASKREGVAEAFF.

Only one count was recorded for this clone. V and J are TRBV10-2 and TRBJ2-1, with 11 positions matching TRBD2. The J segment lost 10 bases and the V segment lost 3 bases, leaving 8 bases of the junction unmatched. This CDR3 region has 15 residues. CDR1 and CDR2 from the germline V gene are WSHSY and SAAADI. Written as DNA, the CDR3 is TGCGCCAGCAGTGAAAGGGGACTAGCGGCACAGGAGCAGTTCTTC. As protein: CASSERGLAAQEQFF.

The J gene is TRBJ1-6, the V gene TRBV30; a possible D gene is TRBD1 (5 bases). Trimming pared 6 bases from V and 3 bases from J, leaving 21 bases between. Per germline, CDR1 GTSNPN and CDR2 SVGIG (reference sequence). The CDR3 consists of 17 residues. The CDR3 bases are TGTGCCTGCCCGACGGGTCCAGGGAAGAACTATAATTCACCCCTCCACTTT. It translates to CACPTGPGKNYNSPLHF.

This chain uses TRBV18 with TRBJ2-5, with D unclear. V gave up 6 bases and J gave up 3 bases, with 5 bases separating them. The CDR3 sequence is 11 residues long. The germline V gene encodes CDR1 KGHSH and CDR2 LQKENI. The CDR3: CASSQEETQYF. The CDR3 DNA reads TGTGCCAGCTCTCAGGAAGAGACCCAGTACTTC. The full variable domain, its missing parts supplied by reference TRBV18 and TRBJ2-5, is NAGVMQNPRHLVRRRGQEARLRCSPMKGHSHVYWYRQLPEEGLKFMVYLQKENIIDESGMPKERFSAEFPKEGPSILRIQQVVRGDSAAYFCASSQEETQYFGPGTRLLVL.

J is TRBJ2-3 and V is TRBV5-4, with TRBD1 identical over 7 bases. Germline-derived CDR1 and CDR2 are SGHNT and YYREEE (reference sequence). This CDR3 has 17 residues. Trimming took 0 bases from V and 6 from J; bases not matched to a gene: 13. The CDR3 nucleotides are TGTGCCAGCAGCTTGGAACAGGGGCAACTTTCATGGGATACGCAGTATTTT. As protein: CASSLEQGQLSWDTQYF.

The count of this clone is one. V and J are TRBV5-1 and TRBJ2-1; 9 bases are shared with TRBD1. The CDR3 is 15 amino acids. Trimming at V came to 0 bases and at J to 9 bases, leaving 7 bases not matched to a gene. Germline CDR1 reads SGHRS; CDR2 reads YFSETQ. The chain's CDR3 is CASSLEGQGMGEQFF. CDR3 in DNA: TGCGCCAGCAGCTTGGAAGGACAGGGGATGGGTGAGCAGTTCTTC.

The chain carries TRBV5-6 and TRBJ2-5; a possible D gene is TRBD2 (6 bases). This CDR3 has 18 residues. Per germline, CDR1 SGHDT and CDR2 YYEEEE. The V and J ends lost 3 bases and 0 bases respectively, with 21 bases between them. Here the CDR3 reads CASSSESGFGVYQETQYF. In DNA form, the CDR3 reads TGTGCCAGCAGCTCTGAGAGCGGGTTCGGTGTCTACCAAGAGACCCAGTACTTC.

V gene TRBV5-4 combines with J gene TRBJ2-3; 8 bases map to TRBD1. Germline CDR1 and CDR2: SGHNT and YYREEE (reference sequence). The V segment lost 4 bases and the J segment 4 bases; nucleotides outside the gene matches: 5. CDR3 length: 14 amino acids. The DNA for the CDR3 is TGTGCCAGCAGCACCCGACAGGGGTCAGATACGCAGTATTTT. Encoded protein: CASSTRQGSDTQYF.

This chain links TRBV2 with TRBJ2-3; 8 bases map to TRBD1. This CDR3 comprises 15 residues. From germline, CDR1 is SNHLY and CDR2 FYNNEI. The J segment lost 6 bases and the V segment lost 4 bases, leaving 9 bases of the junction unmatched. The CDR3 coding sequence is TGTGCCAGCAGTGCAATGGGACAGGTGGGGGATACGCAGTATTTT. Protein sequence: CASSAMGQVGDTQYF.

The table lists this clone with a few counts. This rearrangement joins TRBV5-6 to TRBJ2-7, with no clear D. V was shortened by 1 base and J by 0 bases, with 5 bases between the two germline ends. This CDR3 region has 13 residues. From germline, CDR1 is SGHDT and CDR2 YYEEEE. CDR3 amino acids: CASSLPNSYEQYF. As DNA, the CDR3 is TGTGCCAGCAGCTTGCCGAACTCCTACGAGCAGTACTTC.

CDR3 sequence reads: CASSLNTGGTGELFF. The DNA for the CDR3 is TGTGCCAGCAGCCTTAATACAGGGGGCACCGGGGAGCTGTTTTTT. The rearrangement uses TRBV28 and TRBJ2-2, with 8 bases identical to TRBD1. CDR1 and CDR2 (germline): MDHEN, SYDVKM. CDR3 length: 15 amino acids. The V and J ends lost 6 bases and 4 bases, in that order; junction bases with no gene match: 7.

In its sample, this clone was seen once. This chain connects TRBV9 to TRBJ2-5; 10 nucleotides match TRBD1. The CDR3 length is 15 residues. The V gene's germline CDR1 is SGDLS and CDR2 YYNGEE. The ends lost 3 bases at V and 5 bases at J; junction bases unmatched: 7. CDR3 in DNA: TGTGCCAGCAGCGCTGGGACAGGGGAAAGGGAGACCCAGTACTTC. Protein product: CASSAGTGERETQYF.

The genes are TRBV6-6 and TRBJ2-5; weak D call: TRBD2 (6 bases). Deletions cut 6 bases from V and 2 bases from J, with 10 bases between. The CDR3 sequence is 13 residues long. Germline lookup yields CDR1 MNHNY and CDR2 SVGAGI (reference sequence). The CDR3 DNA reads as TGTGCCAGCAGGGGGACTCTTCAAGAGACCCAGTACTTC. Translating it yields CASRGTLQETQYF.

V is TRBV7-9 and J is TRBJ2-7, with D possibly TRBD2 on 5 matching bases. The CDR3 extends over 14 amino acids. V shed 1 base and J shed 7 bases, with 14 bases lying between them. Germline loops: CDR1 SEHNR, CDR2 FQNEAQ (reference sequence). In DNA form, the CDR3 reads TGTGCCAGCAGCTTAGTGACCTCGGGGAGTGAGCAGTACTTC. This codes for CASSLVTSGSEQYF.

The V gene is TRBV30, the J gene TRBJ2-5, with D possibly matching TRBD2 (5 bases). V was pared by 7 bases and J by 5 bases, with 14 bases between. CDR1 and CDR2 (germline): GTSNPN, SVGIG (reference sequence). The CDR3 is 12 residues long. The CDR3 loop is CALDGGSETQYF. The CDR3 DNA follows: TGTGCCTTGGATGGAGGTAGTGAGACCCAGTACTTC.

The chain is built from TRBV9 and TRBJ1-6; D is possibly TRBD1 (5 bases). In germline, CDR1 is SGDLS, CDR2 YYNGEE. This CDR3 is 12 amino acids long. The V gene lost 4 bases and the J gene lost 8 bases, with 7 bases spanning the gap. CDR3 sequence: CASSRDYSPLHF. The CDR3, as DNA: TGTGCCAGCAGCAGGGACTATTCACCCCTCCACTTT.